The sequence of this T cell receptor beta chain was determined in a study of blood T cell repertoires in COVID-19 (dated by TCRdb to about 2020). With regard to the full study: Samples covering the acute and convalescent phases of COVID-19 were provided by collaborators in the United States, Italy and Spain. Sample metadata almost always included a de-identified subject ID, COVID-19 status, age in years and sex. The dataset comprised deeply sampled blood TCRbeta repertoires from subjects exposed to, actively infected with, or recovered from COVID-19. The prospective study material was composed of cDNA or gDNA derived from T cells, B-cell-depleted T cells, or PBMCs. Where HLA class I and class II types were available, the types were taken from metadata supplied by the sample provider, not from assay-based typing. The repertoires were made available in a free public database intended to serve as a resource for research on the immune response to SARS-CoV-2. The samples were drawn from the first 160 participants of the ongoing ImmuneRACE study and from 950 to 1,500 subjects provided by 6 global collaborators.

TCRbeta CDR3 regions were amplified from genomic DNA by means of the immunoSEQ Assay, a bias-controlled multiplex PCR. The paper's data handling went like this. Within the assay, amplification of reference gene primers was used to estimate how many nucleated cells each sample contained. Sequence reads were collapsed and filtered to measure the absolute abundance of every unique TCRbeta CDR3 rearrangement. For each sample, productive Simpson clonality was calculated as the square root of Simpson's diversity index over productive rearrangements. In TCRdb, the immuneACCESS table is reduced to in-frame sequences with V and J assigned. These tables do not hold every clone; where another copy was compared, an unresolved V gene accounts for under half, and the others remain unexplained. V, J and clone size are taken as reported in that table, and D and trimming were inferred from the DNA itself. The sample data list 250,000 to 350,000 clones, and around four fifths of these were observed just once. The ten largest clones capture around 4.1% of the sample.

The germline V gene encodes CDR1 SGHVS and CDR2 FQNEAQ. The CDR3 goes from the cysteine to the phenylalanine over 14 residues. Of the read, only the CDR3 DNA is kept; its 42 bases are in frame from base 1. The V end loses 4 bases and the J end loses 5 bases, and a stretch of 11 bases separates them. Here is what the overall study found, with its caveats: The quantity of clinical and demographic metadata differed by source and by participant and was supplied without curation.

As to this clone: Its target antigen remains unknown. Base qualities are not at hand, and no much larger clone is one base apart.

Whole blood was collected in K2EDTA tubes by collaborating institutions according to the institutions' own protocols. For TCRbeta analysis, collaborators shipped samples in one of three forms: frozen whole blood, isolated PBMCs, or DNA extracted from either of those sample types. Recombination linked TRBV7-8 to TRBJ2-2, and perhaps TRBD1 as D gene, on 5 matching bases. The sequenced material came from peripheral blood. This clonotype was obtained from a woman aged 50 to 60 with active or convalescent COVID-19. The CDR3 region reads CASSWRQSTGELFF. The DNA is as follows: TGTGCCAGCAGCTGGAGACAGTCTACCGGGGAGCTGTTTTTT.